The 15 T cell receptor beta chains given below trace back to one sample, sequenced in a study of cytomegalovirus exposure and HLA in healthy donors. Using immunoSEQ multiplex PCR, the repertoire was profiled, and TCRdb retains in-frame clones only, with some absent. This table holds about 190,000 clones, about 80% found once. Material: PBMCs. The receptors derive from a man between 18 and 29 years old in good health and CMV-seropositive.

The chain joins TRBV7-2 to TRBJ1-5; D is undetermined. Germline V CDR1 and CDR2: SGHTA, FQGNSA. V was cut by 1 base and J by 6 bases, with 7 bases left in between. The CDR3 is 13 amino acids. CDR3 DNA sequence: TGTGCCAGCAGCTTAGTATCAGGTCAGCCCCAGCATTTT. Encoded protein: CASSLVSGQPQHF.

The rearrangement links TRBV7-2 to TRBJ2-7; TRBD1 might be the D (7 bases). Germline values: CDR1 SGHTA, CDR2 FQGNSA. Trimming took off 5 bases at V and 3 bases at J, with 17 bases between the two ends. The CDR3 runs 15 residues. CDR3 loop: CASSPGGGGSYEQYF. The CDR3, as DNA: TGTGCCAGCAGCCCCGGTGGAGGGGGCAGCTACGAGCAGTACTTC.

The genes are TRBV19 and TRBJ1-4, with 7 bases lining up with TRBD1. The V gene's germline CDR1 is LNHDA and CDR2 SQIVND (reference sequence). V shed 10 bases, J shed 5 bases, and the junction held 7 bases outside the gene matches. The CDR3 loop spans 13 amino acids. The CDR3 region is CATKQGWNEKLFF. DNA of the CDR3: TGTGCCACCAAACAGGGGTGGAATGAAAAACTGTTTTTT. The full variable domain, in which reference TRBV19 and TRBJ1-4 provide the parts outside the CDR3, is DGGITQSPKYLFRKEGQNVTLSCEQNLNHDAMYWYRQDPGQGLRLIYYSQIVNDFQKGDIAEGYSVSREKKESFPLTVTSAQKNPTAFYLCATKQGWNEKLFFGSGTQLSVL.

The rearrangement joins TRBV5-1 to TRBJ2-1; D possibly corresponds to TRBD1 (5 bases). Trimming cost V 4 bases and J 9 bases, with 20 bases left between them. This CDR3 contains 15 residues. The germline V gene has CDR1 SGHRS and CDR2 YFSETQ. For the CDR3, the DNA is TGCGCCAGCAGCCCATTACAGGCCAGAGTGGGTGAGCAGTTCTTC. It specifies CASSPLQARVGEQFF.

The chain employs TRBV6-5 and TRBJ2-3; 7 bases are a match to TRBD2. Unmatched junction bases numbered 2, after V lost 8 bases and J lost 0 bases. There are 13 residues in the CDR3. In germline, CDR1 is MNHEY, CDR2 SVGAGI. The chain's CDR3 is CASGGGSTDTQYF. Written as DNA, the CDR3 is TGTGCCAGCGGGGGGGGGAGCACAGATACGCAGTATTTT.

This chain uses TRBV7-5 with TRBJ2-3; the table's TRBD1 call for D was not verified on the DNA. TRBV7-5 represents a pseudogene. The CDR3 spans 15 residues. The DNA for the CDR3 is TGTGTCAGAAGCTTTCGTCCAGTGGGCACAGATACGCAGTATTTT. Residues: CVRSFRPVGTDTQYF.

The chain combines TRBV7-8 with TRBJ2-5; 10 nucleotides agree with TRBD2. CDR3 length equals 17 residues. Germline CDR1 SGHVS, CDR2 FQNEAQ. V shed 5 bases and J 2 bases; nucleotides not matched to a gene: 11. The CDR3 DNA sequence: TGTGCCAGCAGCCCCCGATCACTAGCGGGAACGCAAGAGACCCAGTACTTC. Encoded protein: CASSPRSLAGTQETQYF.

The chain employs TRBV19 and TRBJ2-2; 8 nucleotides line up with TRBD1. Germline loops: CDR1 LNHDA, CDR2 SQIVND (reference sequence). With V trimmed by 2 bases and J by 5 bases, 1 base remained unmatched. The CDR3 length is 14 residues. In DNA, the CDR3 is TGTGCCAGTAGTATAACAGGGGGGACCGGGGAGCTGTTTTTT. Translated, it gives CASSITGGTGELFF. Full variable domain (rest looked up from reference TRBV19 and TRBJ2-2): DGGITQSPKYLFRKEGQNVTLSCEQNLNHDAMYWYRQDPGQGLRLIYYSQIVNDFQKGDIAEGYSVSREKKESFPLTVTSAQKNPTAFYLCASSITGGTGELFFGEGSRLTVL.

This chain joins TRBV4-2 and TRBJ2-1, with a weak D call TRBD1 (7 bases). Germline V gene sequence: CDR1 LGHNA, CDR2 YNFKEQ. The CDR3 totals 17 residues. The V gene lost 0 bases and the J gene lost 8 bases, with 20 bases spanning the gap. The CDR3 DNA sequence: TGTGCCAGCAGCCAAGAGGTGTTGGCAGGGGGGAGCGATGAGCAGTTCTTC. As protein: CASSQEVLAGGSDEQFF.

This clone appeared many times. The V gene is TRBV29-1, the J gene TRBJ1-1; the match to TRBD1 covers 7 bases. V lost 6 bases and J lost 9; bases outside the gene matches: 7. CDR1 and CDR2 from the germline V gene are SQVTM and ANQGSEA. The CDR3 contains 11 residues. This chain's CDR3 is CSVDREGQAFF. CDR3 nucleotides: TGCAGCGTCGACAGGGAAGGTCAAGCTTTCTTT.

The chain joins TRBV5-1 to TRBJ1-5; TRBD1 agrees at 9 bases. The V gene's germline CDR1 is SGHRS and CDR2 YFSETQ. CDR3 length equals 18 residues. The junction had 15 bases not matched to a gene; V was cut back by 4 bases and J by 4 bases. The DNA of the CDR3 is TGCGCCAGCAGCCTTGGGACAGGGAAGGAGCCCGCGAATCAGCCCCAGCATTTT. Translated: CASSLGTGKEPANQPQHF. Full variable domain (remainder filled in from reference TRBV5-1 and TRBJ1-5): KAGVTQTPRYLIKTRGQQVTLSCSPISGHRSVSWYQQTPGQGLQFLFEYFSETQRNKGNFPGRFSGRQFSNSRSEMNVSTLELGDSALYLCASSLGTGKEPANQPQHFGDGTRLSIL.

V usage is TRBV5-6 and J usage is TRBJ2-2; 11 bases agree with TRBD1. J gave up 4 bases and V 3 bases, and 8 bases lay outside the gene matches. The germline V gene has CDR1 SGHDT and CDR2 YYEEEE. CDR3 size: 17 residues. The CDR3 spells CASSSWTGGASTGELFF. CDR3 nucleotide sequence: TGTGCCAGCAGCTCCTGGACAGGGGGCGCGTCCACCGGGGAGCTGTTTTTT.

This clone was recorded a few times. The chain employs TRBV7-9 and TRBJ2-5; maybe TRBD2 (5 bases). The CDR3 spans 15 residues. The germline CDR1 and CDR2 sequences are SEHNR and FQNEAQ (reference sequence). V lost 2 bases to trimming and J lost 2 bases, with 12 bases between them. CDR3 DNA sequence: TGTGCCAGCAGCTTAAGAGGGTTTGGACAAGAGACCCAGTACTTC. Its translation: CASSLRGFGQETQYF.

This clone was observed once. The rearrangement joins TRBV7-7 to TRBJ2-1; 10 bases are shared with TRBD2. Looked up from germline, CDR1 is SSHAT and CDR2 is FNYEAQ (reference sequence). The CDR3 covers 16 residues. After removal of 0 bases from V and 7 bases from J, the junction contained 6 bases not matched to a gene. The CDR3 loop is CASSLAGTSALNEQFF. The CDR3 bases are TGTGCCAGCAGCTTAGCCGGGACTAGCGCGTTGAATGAGCAGTTCTTC. Full variable domain (missing parts from reference TRBV7-7 and TRBJ2-1): GAGVSQSPRYKVTKRGQDVTLRCDPISSHATLYWYQQALGQGPEFLTYFNYEAQPDKSGLPSDRFSAERPEGSISTLTIQRTEQRDSAMYRCASSLAGTSALNEQFFGPGTRLTVL.

The chain employs TRBV11-2 and TRBJ2-3, with TRBD2 matching 10 bases. The germline V gene encodes CDR1 SGHAT and CDR2 FQNNGV. The CDR3 has 16 amino acids. The ends lost 5 bases at V and 5 bases at J; junction bases unmatched: 10. The CDR3 here is CASSPLRLAGVDTQYF. CDR3 bases: TGTGCCAGCAGCCCCCTACGGCTAGCGGGAGTAGATACGCAGTATTTT. The complete variable domain, with remaining parts taken from reference TRBV11-2 and TRBJ2-3, reads EAGVAQSPRYKIIEKRQSVAFWCNPISGHATLYWYQQILGQGPKLLIQFQNNGVVDDSQLPKDRFSAERLKGVDSTLKIQPAKLEDSAVYLCASSPLRLAGVDTQYFGPGTRLTVL.